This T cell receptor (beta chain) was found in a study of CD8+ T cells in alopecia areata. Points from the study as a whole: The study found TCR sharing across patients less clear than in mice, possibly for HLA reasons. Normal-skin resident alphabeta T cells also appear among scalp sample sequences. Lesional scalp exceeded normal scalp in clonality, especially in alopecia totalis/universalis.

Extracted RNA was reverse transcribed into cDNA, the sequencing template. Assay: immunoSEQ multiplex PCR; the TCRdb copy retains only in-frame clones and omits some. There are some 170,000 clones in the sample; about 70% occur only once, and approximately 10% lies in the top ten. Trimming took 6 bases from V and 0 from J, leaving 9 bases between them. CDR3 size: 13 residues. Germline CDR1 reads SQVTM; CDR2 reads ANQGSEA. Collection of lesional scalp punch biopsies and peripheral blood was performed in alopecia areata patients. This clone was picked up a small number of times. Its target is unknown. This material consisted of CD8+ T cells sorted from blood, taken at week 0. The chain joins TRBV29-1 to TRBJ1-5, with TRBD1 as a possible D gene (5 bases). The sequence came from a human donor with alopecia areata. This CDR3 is CSVADSSNQPQHF. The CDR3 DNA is TGCAGCGTCGCCGACAGTAGCAATCAGCCCCAGCATTTT. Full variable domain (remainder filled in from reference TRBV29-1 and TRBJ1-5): SAVISQKPSRDICQRGTSLTIQCQVDSQVTMMFWYRQQPGQSLTLIATANQGSEATYESGFVIDKFPISRPNLTFSTLTVSNMSPEDSSIYLCSVADSSNQPQHFGDGTRLSIL.